The 19 T cell receptor beta chains given below trace back to one sample, sequenced in a study of cytomegalovirus exposure and HLA in healthy donors. Primers: 60 Vbeta forward and 13 Jbeta reverse. The protocol was immunoSEQ multiplex PCR, while the TCRdb copy is restricted to in-frame clones and leaves out a portion. The sample has over 250,000 clones; under 80% are singletons. Sequencing was done on a sample of PBMCs. The receptors derive from a female donor in good health and CMV-seronegative.

This clone was detected only a few times. J is TRBJ2-7 and V is TRBV5-1; tentatively, D is TRBD1 (7 bases). The CDR3 has 15 residues. The V gene's germline CDR1 is SGHRS and CDR2 YFSETQ. V was shortened by 0 bases and J by 5 bases, with 15 bases between the two germline ends. The CDR3 sequence: CASSLVSGGGHEQYF. The CDR3 coding sequence is TGCGCCAGCAGCTTGGTATCAGGGGGAGGTCACGAGCAGTACTTC.

The CDR3, as DNA: TGTGCCAGCAGCGGAGAGGAGCCTCAAGAGACCCAGTACTTC. Its translation is CASSGEEPQETQYF. This chain connects TRBV9 to TRBJ2-5; D uncertain. The CDR3 length is 14 residues. Trimming stripped 3 bases from V and 2 bases from J, with 11 bases between. Germline CDR1 reads SGDLS; CDR2 reads YYNGEE.

This clone showed up just a few times. The chain couples TRBV7-2 to TRBJ2-7, with D perhaps TRBD1 (6 bases). V was cut by 5 bases and J by 4 bases, with 12 bases left in between. There are 13 residues in the CDR3. Germline V lookup: CDR1 SGHTA, CDR2 FQGNSA. CDR3 residues: CASSPQDSYEQYF. The CDR3 DNA reads as TGTGCCAGCAGCCCACAGGACAGTTACGAGCAGTACTTC.

J is TRBJ2-3 and V is TRBV29-1; possibly TRBD1 for D (5 bases). Trimming took off 4 bases at V and 4 bases at J, with 27 bases between the two ends. Germline-derived CDR1 and CDR2 are SQVTM and ANQGSEA. The CDR3 is 18 residues long. The CDR3 sequence: CSVAPVQFLSEGADTQYF. In DNA, the CDR3 is TGCAGCGTTGCCCCCGTCCAATTTTTATCGGAAGGGGCAGATACGCAGTATTTT.

V and J are TRBV28 and TRBJ1-5, with 8 bases identical to TRBD1. V was clipped by 3 bases and J by 4 bases; unmatched bases: 11. Germline loops: CDR1 MDHEN, CDR2 SYDVKM. The CDR3 is 17 amino acids. The CDR3 nucleotides read TGTGCCAGCAGTTTGTTTCAGGGGGCAAAGCTTAATCAGCCCCAGCATTTT. Translated: CASSLFQGAKLNQPQHF.

This clone was observed a single time. This chain connects TRBV7-9 to TRBJ2-1, with D perhaps TRBD2 (7 bases). The CDR3 contains 15 residues. V was cut by 6 bases and J by 10 bases, with 22 bases left in between. Germline V lookup: CDR1 SEHNR, CDR2 FQNEAQ (reference sequence). The DNA of the CDR3 is TGTGCCAGCAGTCGCGGGGGCACGGTACGGGGGGAGCAGTTCTTC. Translation gives CASSRGGTVRGEQFF.

This chain connects TRBV7-6 to TRBJ2-3, with 8 bases fitting TRBD2. Germline V lookup: CDR1 SGHVS, CDR2 FNYEAQ. V lost 5 bases and J lost 5; bases outside the gene matches: 6. This CDR3 is 14 amino acids long. CDR3 nucleotides: TGTGCCAGCAGCCCCCGGGAGGGTGAAGATACGCAGTATTTT. It codes for CASSPREGEDTQYF.

The chain uses TRBV27 and TRBJ2-7; TRBD2 agrees at 8 bases. The CDR3 is 16 amino acids. J gave up 5 bases and V 5 bases, and 14 bases lay outside the gene matches. Per germline, CDR1 MNHEY and CDR2 SMNVEV (reference sequence). The CDR3 loop is CASSGPASGRLHEQYF. The CDR3 DNA reads TGTGCCAGCAGTGGCCCCGCGAGCGGGAGACTCCACGAGCAGTACTTC.

The V gene is TRBV27, the J gene TRBJ2-7; weak D call: TRBD1 (7 bases). The CDR3 runs to 14 residues. Trimming stripped 3 bases from V and 2 bases from J, with 11 bases between. From germline, CDR1 is MNHEY and CDR2 SMNVEV (reference sequence). Written as DNA, the CDR3 is TGTGCCAGCAGTTTCTCCAGGGGGGCCTACGAGCAGTACTTC. This encodes CASSFSRGAYEQYF.

This clone appeared once. The chain links TRBV27 to TRBJ2-1; 11 bases match TRBD2. Germline CDR1 reads MNHEY; CDR2 reads SMNVEV (reference sequence). The ends lost 3 bases at V and 5 bases at J; junction bases unmatched: 3. The length of the CDR3 is 15 residues. In DNA form, the CDR3 reads TGTGCCAGCAGTTTTAGCGGGAGGGTCGACAATGAGCAGTTCTTC. This codes for CASSFSGRVDNEQFF.

This rearrangement joins TRBV2 to TRBJ1-2; TRBD1 matches 9 bases. The CDR3 sequence is 16 residues long. Germline V gene lookup returns CDR1 SNHLY and CDR2 FYNNEI. The junction had 12 bases not matched to a gene; V was cut back by 10 bases and J by 0 bases. This chain's CDR3 is CATMKQGALANYGYTF. Written as DNA, the CDR3 is TGTGCCACTATGAAACAGGGGGCCCTAGCTAACTATGGCTACACCTTC.

This clone occurred once. V is TRBV5-4 and J is TRBJ2-3, with TRBD1 matching over 8 bases. Germline V gene sequence: CDR1 SGHNT, CDR2 YYREEE (reference sequence). The CDR3 is made up of 15 amino acids. V shed 4 bases and J 3 bases; nucleotides not matched to a gene: 7. The CDR3 loop reads CASSGRQGKTDTQYF. CDR3 in DNA: TGTGCCAGCAGCGGAAGACAGGGGAAGACAGATACGCAGTATTTT.

The V gene is TRBV5-1, the J gene TRBJ2-7; D call uncertain. Trimming removed 0 bases at V and 2 bases at J, with 12 bases between. Germline V lookup: CDR1 SGHRS, CDR2 YFSETQ. The CDR3 contains 15 residues. CDR3: CASSLDRGGAYEQYF. CDR3 coding DNA: TGCGCCAGCAGCTTGGATCGCGGCGGCGCCTACGAGCAGTACTTC.

This clone was counted a few times. The J gene is TRBJ2-2, the V gene TRBV28; 9 nucleotides align to TRBD2. The V gene end was trimmed by 6 bases and the J gene end by 6 bases; junction bases not matched to a gene: 5. The germline CDR1 and CDR2 sequences are MDHEN and SYDVKM. The CDR3 loop spans 14 amino acids. The CDR3 reads CASSPLAGAGELFF. The CDR3 coding sequence is TGTGCCAGCAGCCCATTAGCGGGAGCCGGGGAGCTGTTTTTT.

V usage is TRBV5-1 and J usage is TRBJ1-4; D gene unclear. V was trimmed by 0 bases and J by 0 bases, leaving 6 bases between them. CDR3 size: 15 residues. Germline V CDR1 and CDR2: SGHRS, YFSETQ. The CDR3 sequence: CASSLERATNEKLFF. In nucleotides, the CDR3 is TGCGCCAGCAGCTTGGAGAGGGCAACTAATGAAAAACTGTTTTTT.

This clone was counted a few times. The rearrangement joins TRBV5-1 to TRBJ2-7; D unresolved. V was pared by 4 bases and J by 5 bases, with 10 bases between. CDR1 and CDR2 (germline): SGHRS, YFSETQ. CDR3 length equals 12 residues. Here the CDR3 reads CASSRSLNEQYF. For the CDR3, the DNA is TGCGCCAGCAGCCGAAGCCTTAACGAGCAGTACTTC.

J is TRBJ2-1 and V is TRBV9, with 10 bases identical to TRBD2. This CDR3 contains 13 residues. Germline values: CDR1 SGDLS, CDR2 YYNGEE. Trimming cost V 4 bases and J 15 bases; bases outside gene matches: 10. CDR3 sequence reads: CASSSRSGRGLFF. CDR3 nucleotide sequence: TGTGCCAGCAGCTCCCGGAGCGGGAGGGGGCTGTTCTTC.

This chain uses TRBV5-1 with TRBJ1-1, with a weak D call TRBD1 (5 bases). V was pared by 0 bases and J by 4 bases, with 13 bases between. This CDR3 comprises 15 residues. Germline V gives CDR1 SGHRS, CDR2 YFSETQ. As DNA, the CDR3 is TGCGCCAGCAGCTTGGCGGGGGGAAGGGGCACTGAAGCTTTCTTT. Protein product: CASSLAGGRGTEAFF.

The chain joins TRBV6-1 to TRBJ1-1; D is perhaps TRBD1 (6 bases). Germline loops: CDR1 MNHNS, CDR2 SASEGT. Trimming took off 2 bases at V and 5 bases at J, with 15 bases between the two ends. This CDR3 comprises 15 residues. The CDR3 sequence: CASSEHGGALTEAFF. The CDR3, as DNA: TGTGCCAGCAGTGAACACGGGGGGGCTTTGACTGAAGCTTTCTTT.